This T cell receptor (beta chain) originates from a study of blood T cell repertoires in COVID-19. Study-level background: Acute-phase and convalescent COVID-19 samples originated in the United States, Italy and Spain.

Germline V lookup: CDR1 SQVTM, CDR2 ANQGSEA. The CDR3 covers 12 residues. Trimming removed 6 bases from V and 8 bases from J; junction bases left unmatched: 7. Per the original data handling: By means of reference gene primer amplification, nucleated cell counts were estimated. Repertoires were generated with immunoSEQ multiplex PCR, while TCRdb's copy carries only in-frame clones and drops some. The DNA was the basis for D and trimming; V, J and clone size are from that table. Here the sample spans over 85,000 clones, almost 80% being singletons. The gene calls are TRBV29-1 and TRBJ1-2; 9 nucleotides agree with TRBD1. Sequences were obtained from peripheral blood. This TCR derives from a man in his sixties with active or convalescent COVID-19. Here the CDR3 DNA reads TGCAGCGTCGAAAGGGACAGGGCCGGCTACACCTTC. This encodes CSVERDRAGYTF.